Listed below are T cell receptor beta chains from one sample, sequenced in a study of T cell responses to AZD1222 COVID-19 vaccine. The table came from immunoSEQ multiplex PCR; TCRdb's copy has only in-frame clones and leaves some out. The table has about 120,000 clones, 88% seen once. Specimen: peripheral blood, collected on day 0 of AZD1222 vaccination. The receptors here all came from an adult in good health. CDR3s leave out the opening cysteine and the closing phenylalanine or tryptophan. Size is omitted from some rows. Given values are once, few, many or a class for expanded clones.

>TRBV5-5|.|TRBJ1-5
ASSTERNQPQH
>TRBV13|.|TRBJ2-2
ASSWVVRLSDTGELF
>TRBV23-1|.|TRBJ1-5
ASSQSQGGVEGNQPQH
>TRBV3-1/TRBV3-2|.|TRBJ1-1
ASSHLRNTEAF
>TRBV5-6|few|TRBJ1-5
ASSWGHTNQPQH
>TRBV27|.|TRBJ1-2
ASSRFRTDGPSGYT
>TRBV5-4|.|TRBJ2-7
ASSFADEQY
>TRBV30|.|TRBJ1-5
AWSGGQGHNQPQH
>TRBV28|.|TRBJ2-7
ASSPGTGPYEQY
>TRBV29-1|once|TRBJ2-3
SVARDRPPDTQY
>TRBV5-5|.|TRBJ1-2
ASSFPGVSNGYT
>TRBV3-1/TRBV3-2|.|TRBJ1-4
ASPREKLF
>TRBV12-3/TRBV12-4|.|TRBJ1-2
ASSFVDYGYT
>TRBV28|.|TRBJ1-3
ASSLTPGGRNTIY
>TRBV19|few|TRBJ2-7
ASLLYEQY
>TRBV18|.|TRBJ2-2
ASSPDTTGELF
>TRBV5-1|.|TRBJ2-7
ASSLDRADEQY
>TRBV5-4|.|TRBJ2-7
ASSLDQGSAYEQY
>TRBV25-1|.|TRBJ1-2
ASSEFNYGYT
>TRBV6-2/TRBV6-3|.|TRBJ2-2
ASSYAPRVAGGLANTGELF
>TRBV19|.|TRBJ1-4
ASSTRQGGTNEKLF
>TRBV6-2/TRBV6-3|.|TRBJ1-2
ASSSGQLTSVYGYT
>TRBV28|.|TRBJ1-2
ASISENNYGYT
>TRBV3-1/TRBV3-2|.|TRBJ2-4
ASSHSENIQY
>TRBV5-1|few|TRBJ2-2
ASSPRVPGELF
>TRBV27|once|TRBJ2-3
ASRWTATDTQY
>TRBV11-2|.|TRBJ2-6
ASTVYRGMSSGANVLT
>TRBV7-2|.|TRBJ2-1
ASSSAIAGAYNEQF
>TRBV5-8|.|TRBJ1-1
ASSLLPGGRGTEAF
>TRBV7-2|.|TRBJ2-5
ASSLAGETQY